These 20 T cell receptor beta chains were sequenced from one sample in a study of T cells after yellow fever vaccination. MiXCR was run by TCRdb on the 5' RACE reads, yielding one entry per CDR3 protein. The top ten clones hold about a sixth of a sample with some 320,000 distinct CDR3 sequences, about 8.7% of them seen once. The material sequenced was PBMCs, taken on the day of the first yellow fever vaccination. These receptors were obtained from a young man who received the YFV17D yellow fever vaccine.

This clonotype was seen ten or more times. The chain recombines TRBV28 with TRBJ1-1, with no clear D. Germline V gene lookup returns CDR1 MDHEN and CDR2 SYDVKM. CDR3 length: 11 residues. Trimming cost V 5 bases and J 4 bases, with 5 bases left between them. CDR3 DNA sequence: TGTGCCAGCAGTGTTAGCACTGAAGCTTTCTTT. Protein product: CASSVSTEAFF.

This clonotype was recorded many times. In DNA, the CDR3 is TGCGCCAGCAGCCCGGGGACAGTTGGGAACTCAGATACGCAGTATTTT. Its protein product is CASSPGTVGNSDTQYF. The chain combines TRBV4-3 with TRBJ2-3; 7 bases match TRBD1. CDR1 is LGHNA, CDR2 YSLEER, per germline. The CDR3 is 16 amino acids. The ends lost 4 bases at V and 4 bases at J; junction bases unmatched: 11.

The CDR3 sequence: CASSFKTGGEQFF. In nucleotides, the CDR3 is TGTGCCAGCAGCTTTAAGACAGGGGGTGAGCAGTTCTTC. The chain is built from TRBV7-2 and TRBJ2-1; 9 bases line up with TRBD1. The CDR3 consists of 13 residues. The trim removed 3 bases at V and 9 bases at J, leaving 3 bases unmatched. The V gene's germline CDR1 is SGHTA and CDR2 FQGNSA.

This chain uses TRBV6-2 or TRBV6-3 with TRBJ1-5, with D possibly being TRBD1 (6 bases). The CDR3 extends over 15 amino acids. Germline V gives CDR1 MNHEY, CDR2 SVGEGT. V lost 2 bases and J 3 bases, leaving 11 bases between the germline ends. CDR3 loop: CASSYDHRDNQPQHF. The CDR3 DNA follows: TGTGCCAGCAGTTACGATCACAGGGACAATCAGCCCCAGCATTTT.

The chain employs TRBV28 and TRBJ2-7; 9 nucleotides match TRBD2. Germline V gene sequence: CDR1 MDHEN, CDR2 SYDVKM. After removal of 3 bases from V and 2 bases from J, the junction contained 2 bases not matched to a gene. CDR3 length equals 14 residues. The CDR3 coding sequence is TGTGCCAGCAGTTTGGGGACTAGCCCCTACGAGCAGTACGTC. Protein: CASSLGTSPYEQYV.

This chain joins TRBV15 and TRBJ2-1; tentative D call: TRBD2 (6 bases). Germline values: CDR1 LNHNV, CDR2 YYDKDF (reference sequence). CDR3 length: 14 amino acids. Trimming stripped 1 base from V and 8 bases from J, with 12 bases between. CDR3 bases: TGTGCCACCAGCAGAGCTGGGCCGGGAGATGAGCAGTTCTTC. This translates into CATSRAGPGDEQFF.

This clonotype was seen more than once but under ten times. The chain combines TRBV7-8 with TRBJ2-7; possible D gene TRBD2, 6 bases. The ends were cut back, 0 bases at V and 9 bases at J, with 9 bases in the middle. The CDR3 covers 12 residues. CDR1 SGHVS and CDR2 FQNEAQ come from the germline V gene. CDR3 sequence reads: CASSLAPGVQYV. The CDR3 region has the DNA TGTGCCAGCAGCTTAGCGCCGGGGGTGCAGTACGTC.

This clonotype was seen many times. The junction differs from germline at one of its ends, possibly a read error. The rearrangement joins TRBV5-5 to TRBJ1-1; D call uncertain. Per germline, CDR1 SGHKS and CDR2 YYEKEE (reference sequence). This CDR3 comprises 14 residues. The CDR3 protein is CASSLEGLNTEAFF. The CDR3 coding sequence is TGCGCCAGCAGCTTGGAGGGATTGAACACTGAAGCTTTCTTT.

The J gene is TRBJ1-5, the V gene TRBV7-8, with D possibly matching TRBD1 (6 bases). The CDR3 is 16 residues long. Trimming removed 5 bases from V and 3 bases from J, with 17 bases in between. The germline V gene encodes CDR1 SGHVS and CDR2 FQNEAQ. The CDR3 bases are TGTGCCAGCAGCCTTAGCAACAGGGTTGTCAATCAGCCCCAGCATTTT. It encodes CASSLSNRVVNQPQHF.

The genes are TRBV20-1 and TRBJ1-6, with TRBD1 as a possible D gene (6 bases). V lost 6 bases to trimming and J lost 6 bases, with 18 bases between them. CDR3 length equals 15 residues. Germline CDR1 and CDR2: DFQATT and SNEGSKA (reference sequence). The CDR3 here is CSAAQGYYSNSPLHF. The CDR3 DNA follows: TGCAGTGCGGCCCAGGGGTATTATTCTAATTCACCCCTCCACTTT.

With respect to this clonotype: A much larger clonotype is one base distant, so this may be a read error. The genes are TRBV20-1 and TRBJ2-2; 10 positions match TRBD1. The CDR3 covers 16 residues. The germline CDR1 and CDR2 sequences are DFQATT and SNEGSKA (reference sequence). This chain's CDR3 is CCARDGDRGDTGELFF. As DNA, the CDR3 is TGCTGTGCTAGAGATGGGGACAGGGGCGACACCGGGGAGCTGTTTTTT.

This clonotype has just a few counts. This sequence joins TRBV27 and TRBJ1-6; a possible D gene is TRBD1 (6 bases). Trimming took 7 bases from V and 5 from J, leaving 21 bases between them. Germline V gene data show CDR1 as MNHEY and CDR2 as SMNVEV (reference sequence). This CDR3 has 17 amino acids. As DNA, the CDR3 is TGTGCCAGCAACCGGGCGGTGGGGACAAGAAATAATTCACCCCTCCACTTT. Its protein product is CASNRAVGTRNNSPLHF.

This clonotype has a handful of counts. V gene TRBV9 combines with J gene TRBJ2-1, with D perhaps matching TRBD2 (6 bases). The CDR3 extends over 13 amino acids. Trimming took 3 bases from V and 9 from J, leaving 13 bases between them. Germline CDR1 SGDLS, CDR2 YYNGEE. The CDR3 coding sequence is TGTGCCAGCAGCGACAACTGGGACTCTGAGCAGTTCTTC. This codes for CASSDNWDSEQFF.

This clonotype turned up a few times. The rearrangement links TRBV5-4 to TRBJ1-1; D might be TRBD1 (5 bases). Germline V gives CDR1 SGHNT, CDR2 YYREEE (reference sequence). The CDR3 length is 16 residues. V gave up 2 bases and J gave up 0 bases, with 14 bases separating them. CDR3 DNA: TGTGCCAGCAGCTTTCGCGACAGAGGGCTGAACACTGAAGCTTTCTTT. Translation gives CASSFRDRGLNTEAFF.

The chain combines TRBV28 with TRBJ2-3, with TRBD1 matching over 10 bases. This CDR3 is 19 amino acids long. Germline assignment: CDR1 MDHEN and CDR2 SYDVKM. The J segment lost 4 bases and the V segment lost 8 bases, leaving 21 bases of the junction unmatched. This CDR3 reads CASHTGTGDLKSESDTQYF. The CDR3 nucleotides are TGTGCCAGCCACACTGGGACAGGGGATTTAAAGAGTGAGTCAGATACGCAGTATTTT.

This clonotype showed up just a few times. This chain links TRBV7-8 with TRBJ1-4; D is undetermined. In germline, CDR1 is SGHVS, CDR2 FQNEAQ. This CDR3 is 17 amino acids long. The V gene lost 2 bases and the J gene lost 1 base, with 14 bases spanning the gap. This CDR3 is CASSLNGKLGTNEKLFF. In DNA form, the CDR3 reads TGTGCCAGCAGCTTAAACGGGAAGCTAGGAACTAATGAAAAACTGTTTTTT.

V gene TRBV20-1 combines with J gene TRBJ2-5; 11 nucleotides agree with TRBD2. There are 15 residues in the CDR3. V was pared by 4 bases and J by 1 base, with 5 bases of the junction left unmatched. In germline, CDR1 is DFQATT, CDR2 SNEGSKA (reference sequence). CDR3 region: CSATGLAATQETQYF. The CDR3 DNA reads as TGCAGTGCTACGGGACTAGCGGCGACCCAAGAGACCCAGTACTTC.

The DNA for the CDR3 is TGTGCCAGCAGCTTATCCAACGGACTAGCCACCGGGGAGCTGTTTTTT. Its translation is CASSLSNGLATGELFF. The chain uses TRBV7-6 and TRBJ2-2; 8 bases are a match to TRBD2. The CDR3 extends over 16 amino acids. J lost 4 bases, V lost 2 bases, and 6 bases had no gene match. Germline lookup yields CDR1 SGHVS and CDR2 FNYEAQ.

In this sample, this clonotype turned up a few times. The chain joins TRBV7-9 to TRBJ1-2; weak D call: TRBD1 (5 bases). Germline-derived CDR1 and CDR2 are SEHNR and FQNEAQ (reference sequence). This CDR3 is built from 14 residues. V was cut by 6 bases and J by 8 bases, with 19 bases left in between. CDR3 sequence reads: CASRESGTTWGYTF. The CDR3 bases are TGTGCCAGCAGAGAATCCGGGACGACGTGGGGCTACACCTTC.

The gene calls are TRBV20-1 and TRBJ1-3; TRBD1 is a possible D gene (6 bases). The CDR3 is made up of 14 amino acids. CDR1 is DFQATT, CDR2 SNEGSKA, per germline (reference sequence). V lost 7 bases to trimming and J lost 0 bases, with 13 bases between them. The CDR3 bases are TGCAGTGTTCAGGGGCCCACCTCTGGAAACACCATATATTTT. Amino acids: CSVQGPTSGNTIYF.